This TCR beta chain originates from a study of PD-1 blockade in classical Hodgkin lymphoma. The study's findings and limits: Exclusion was the outcome for patients who began nivolumab under 1 year after ASCT. As was reported, newly diagnosed patients showed lower baseline TCR diversity than healthy donors did. Compared with baseline, CD4+ but not CD8+ TCR diversity had risen significantly by C4D1. Repertoire differences have undefined causes, possibly disease activity or prior therapy.

Time point defined: cycle 4 day 1 (C4D1), after 6 weeks of nivolumab. With no exception, relapse followed autologous stem cell transplantation in all patients, and brentuximab vedotin exposure varied. Using magnetic negative selection, the CD4+ T cells were separated out of thawed PBMCs. Produced via immunoSEQ multiplex PCR; TCRdb's table is partial and in-frame only. The sample has 25,000 to 35,000 clones; 75% to 90% are singletons. This clone was seen just once. The antigen remains undetermined. Germline V gene sequence: CDR1 MGHDK, CDR2 SYGVNS. V dropped 2 bases and J dropped 0; count of bases not matched to a gene: 1. The CDR3 has 14 residues.

The J gene is TRBJ2-7, the V gene TRBV25-1; TRBD1 matches 7 bases. This specimen was CD4+ T cells from blood, taken before the fourth cycle of nivolumab. This TCR derives from a human donor with classical Hodgkin lymphoma. This CDR3 reads CASSEPGGSYEQYF. CDR3 coding DNA: TGTGCCAGCAGTGAACCAGGGGGCTCCTACGAGCAGTACTTC.